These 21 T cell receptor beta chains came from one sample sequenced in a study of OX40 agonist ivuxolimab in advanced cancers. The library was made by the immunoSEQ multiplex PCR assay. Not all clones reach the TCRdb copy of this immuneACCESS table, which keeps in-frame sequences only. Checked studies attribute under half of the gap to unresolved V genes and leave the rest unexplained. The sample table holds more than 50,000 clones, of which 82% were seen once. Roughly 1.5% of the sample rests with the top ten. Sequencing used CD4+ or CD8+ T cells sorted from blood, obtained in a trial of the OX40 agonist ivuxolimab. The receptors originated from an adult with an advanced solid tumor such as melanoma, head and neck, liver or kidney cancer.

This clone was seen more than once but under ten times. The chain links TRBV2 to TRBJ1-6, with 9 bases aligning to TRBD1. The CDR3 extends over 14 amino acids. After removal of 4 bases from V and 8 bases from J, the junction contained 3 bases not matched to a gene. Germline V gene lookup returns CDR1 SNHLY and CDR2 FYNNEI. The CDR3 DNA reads TGTGCCAGCAGTGCGGACAGGGGACATTCACCCCTCCACTTT. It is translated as CASSADRGHSPLHF.

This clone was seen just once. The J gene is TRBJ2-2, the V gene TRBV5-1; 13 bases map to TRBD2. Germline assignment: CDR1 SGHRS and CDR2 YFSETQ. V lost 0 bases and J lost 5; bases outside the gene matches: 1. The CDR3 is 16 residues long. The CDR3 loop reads CASSLGLAGGTGELFF. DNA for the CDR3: TGCGCCAGCAGCTTGGGACTAGCGGGAGGAACCGGGGAGCTGTTTTTT.

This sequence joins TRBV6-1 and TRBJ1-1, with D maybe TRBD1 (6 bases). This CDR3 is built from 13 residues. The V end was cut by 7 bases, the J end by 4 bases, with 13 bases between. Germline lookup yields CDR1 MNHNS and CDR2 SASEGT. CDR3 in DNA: TGTGCCAGCAAGAGGACAGATTCCACTGAAGCTTTCTTT. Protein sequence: CASKRTDSTEAFF.

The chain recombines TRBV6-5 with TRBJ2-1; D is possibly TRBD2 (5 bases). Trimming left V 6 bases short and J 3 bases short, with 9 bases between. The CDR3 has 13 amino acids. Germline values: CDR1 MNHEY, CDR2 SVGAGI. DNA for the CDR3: TGTGCCAGCAGGAAACTAGGCTACAATGAGCAGTTCTTC. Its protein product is CASRKLGYNEQFF.

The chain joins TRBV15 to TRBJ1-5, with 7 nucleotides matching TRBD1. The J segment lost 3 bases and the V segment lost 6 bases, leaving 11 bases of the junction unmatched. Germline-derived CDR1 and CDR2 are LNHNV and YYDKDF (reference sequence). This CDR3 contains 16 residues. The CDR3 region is CATSEGAGGDNQPQHF. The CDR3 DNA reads TGTGCCACCAGTGAGGGTGCAGGGGGTGACAATCAGCCCCAGCATTTT.

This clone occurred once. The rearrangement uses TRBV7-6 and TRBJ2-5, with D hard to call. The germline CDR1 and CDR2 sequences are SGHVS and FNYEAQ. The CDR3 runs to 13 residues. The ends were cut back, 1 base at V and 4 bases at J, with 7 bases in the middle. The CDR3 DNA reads TGTGCCAGCAGCTTAGTCGGTGGAGAGACCCAGTACTTC. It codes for CASSLVGGETQYF.

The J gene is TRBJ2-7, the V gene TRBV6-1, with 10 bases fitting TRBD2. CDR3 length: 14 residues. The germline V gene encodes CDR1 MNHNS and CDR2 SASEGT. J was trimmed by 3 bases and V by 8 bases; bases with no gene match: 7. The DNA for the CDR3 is TGTGCCAGCGGGCGGACTAGCGGTATCTACGAGCAGTACTTC. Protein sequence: CASGRTSGIYEQYF.

The CDR3 sequence is CASSYSTRGTGELFF. The CDR3 coding sequence is TGTGCCAGCAGTTACTCGACCCGAGGCACCGGGGAGCTGTTTTTT. V usage is TRBV6-6 and J usage is TRBJ2-2; D is unresolved. The V and J ends lost 0 bases and 4 bases respectively, with 9 bases between them. Germline V gives CDR1 MNHNY, CDR2 SVGAGI (reference sequence). The CDR3 is made up of 15 amino acids.

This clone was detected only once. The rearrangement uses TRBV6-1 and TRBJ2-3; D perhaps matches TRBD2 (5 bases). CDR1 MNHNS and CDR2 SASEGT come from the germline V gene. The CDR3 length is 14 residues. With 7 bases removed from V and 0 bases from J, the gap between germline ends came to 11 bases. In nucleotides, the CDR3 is TGTGCCAGCAACACGGGGATTAGCACAGATACGCAGTATTTT. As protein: CASNTGISTDTQYF.

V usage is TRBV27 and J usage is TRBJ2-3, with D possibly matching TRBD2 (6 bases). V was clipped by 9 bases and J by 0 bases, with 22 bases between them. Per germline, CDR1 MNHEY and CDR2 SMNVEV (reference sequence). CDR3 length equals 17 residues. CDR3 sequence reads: CASYSTIAASSTDTQYF. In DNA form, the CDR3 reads TGTGCCAGTTACTCGACGATAGCGGCATCTAGCACAGATACGCAGTATTTT.

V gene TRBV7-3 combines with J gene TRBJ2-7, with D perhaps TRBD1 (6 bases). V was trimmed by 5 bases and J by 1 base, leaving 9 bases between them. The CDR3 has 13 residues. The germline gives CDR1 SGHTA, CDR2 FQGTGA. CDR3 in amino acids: CASSTDRSYEQYF. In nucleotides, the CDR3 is TGTGCCAGCAGCACGGACAGATCCTACGAGCAGTACTTC.

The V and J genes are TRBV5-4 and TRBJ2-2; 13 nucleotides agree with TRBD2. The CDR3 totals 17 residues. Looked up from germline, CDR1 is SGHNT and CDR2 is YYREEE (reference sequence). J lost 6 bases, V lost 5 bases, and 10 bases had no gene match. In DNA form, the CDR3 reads TGTGCCAGCAGTGCCTACACTAGCGGGGGGGCGTCCGGGGAGCTGTTTTTT. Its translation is CASSAYTSGGASGELFF.

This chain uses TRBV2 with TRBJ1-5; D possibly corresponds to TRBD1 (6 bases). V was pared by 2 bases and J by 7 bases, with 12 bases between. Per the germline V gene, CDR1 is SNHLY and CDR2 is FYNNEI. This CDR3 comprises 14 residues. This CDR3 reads CASSERPGEQPQHF. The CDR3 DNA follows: TGTGCCAGCAGTGAAAGGCCAGGGGAGCAGCCCCAGCATTTT.

The CDR3 loop reads CASSRDRGQETQYF. The DNA of the CDR3 is TGTGCCAGTAGCCGGGACAGGGGGCAAGAGACCCAGTACTTC. The chain recombines TRBV19 with TRBJ2-5; TRBD1 agrees at 11 bases. CDR1 is LNHDA, CDR2 SQIVND, per germline (reference sequence). V gave up 6 bases and J gave up 2 bases; unmatched junction bases: 2. The CDR3 sequence is 14 residues long.

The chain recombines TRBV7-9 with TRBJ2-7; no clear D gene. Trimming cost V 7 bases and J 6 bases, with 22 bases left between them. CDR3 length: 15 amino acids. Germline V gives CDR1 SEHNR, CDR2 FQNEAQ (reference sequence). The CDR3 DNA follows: TGTGCCAGCACAATGGTATCTGGCCGTGGTGGCGAGCAGTACTTC. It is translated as CASTMVSGRGGEQYF. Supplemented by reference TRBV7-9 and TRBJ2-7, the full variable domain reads DTGVSQNPRHKITKRGQNVTFRCDPISEHNRLYWYRQTLGQGPEFLTYFQNEAQLEKSRLLSDRFSAERPKGSFSTLEIQRTEQGDSAMYLCASTMVSGRGGEQYFGPGTRLTVT.

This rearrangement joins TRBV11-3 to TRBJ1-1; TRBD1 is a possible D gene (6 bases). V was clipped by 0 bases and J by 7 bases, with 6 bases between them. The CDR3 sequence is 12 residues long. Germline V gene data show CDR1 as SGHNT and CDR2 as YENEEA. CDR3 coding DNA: TGTGCCAGCAGCTTAGACAGGGGTGAAGCTTTCTTT. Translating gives CASSLDRGEAFF.

The CDR3 protein is CASSLKRGRGQETQYF. The DNA for the CDR3 is TGTGCCAGCAGCCTAAAGCGGGGAAGGGGCCAAGAGACCCAGTACTTC. This rearrangement joins TRBV5-4 to TRBJ2-5, with 7 bases that match TRBD2. Germline CDR1 is SGHNT and CDR2 is YYREEE (reference sequence). The CDR3 extends over 16 amino acids. The J segment lost 1 base and the V segment lost 4 bases, leaving 10 bases of the junction unmatched. The full variable domain, with the rest looked up from reference TRBV5-4 and TRBJ2-5, is ETGVTQSPTHLIKTRGQQVTLRCSSQSGHNTVSWYQQALGQGPQFIFQYYREEENGRGNFPPRFSGLQFPNYSSELNVNALELDDSALYLCASSLKRGRGQETQYFGPGTRLLVL.

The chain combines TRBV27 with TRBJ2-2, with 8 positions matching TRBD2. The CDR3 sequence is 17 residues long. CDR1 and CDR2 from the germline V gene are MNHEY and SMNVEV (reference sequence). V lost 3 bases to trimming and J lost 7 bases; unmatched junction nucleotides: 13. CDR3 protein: CASSFKVGGAFDGELFF. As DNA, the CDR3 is TGTGCCAGCAGTTTCAAAGTCGGGGGGGCGTTCGACGGGGAGCTGTTTTTT.

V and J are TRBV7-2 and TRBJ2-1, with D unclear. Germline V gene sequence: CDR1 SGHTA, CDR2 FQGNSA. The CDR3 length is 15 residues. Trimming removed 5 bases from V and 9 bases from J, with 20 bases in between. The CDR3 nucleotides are TGTGCCAGCAGCCTAACCGGCCACAAGGCAAGTGAGCAGTTCTTC. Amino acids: CASSLTGHKASEQFF.

In DNA form, the CDR3 reads TGTGCCAGCAGTTACTCGGGACTAGCGGGCACAGATACGCAGTATTTT. This translates into CASSYSGLAGTDTQYF. This chain joins TRBV6-5 and TRBJ2-3; 11 nucleotides match TRBD2. This CDR3 comprises 16 residues. CDR1 is MNHEY and CDR2 is SVGAGI in the germline V gene. The junction had 0 bases not matched to a gene; V was cut back by 0 bases and J by 1 base.

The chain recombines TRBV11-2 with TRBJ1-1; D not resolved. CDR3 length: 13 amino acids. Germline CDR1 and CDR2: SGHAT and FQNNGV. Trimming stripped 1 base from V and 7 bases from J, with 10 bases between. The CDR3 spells CASSLVRNDEAFF. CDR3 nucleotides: TGTGCCAGCAGCTTAGTGCGTAACGATGAAGCTTTCTTT. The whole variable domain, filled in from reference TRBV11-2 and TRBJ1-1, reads EAGVAQSPRYKIIEKRQSVAFWCNPISGHATLYWYQQILGQGPKLLIQFQNNGVVDDSQLPKDRFSAERLKGVDSTLKIQPAKLEDSAVYLCASSLVRNDEAFFGQGTRLTVV.